This T cell receptor beta chain emerged from a study of CD8+ T cells in alopecia areata. Study-level information: Treatment comprised oral tofacitinib, 5 to 10 mg twice daily, in treated patients. Tofacitinib administration persisted for 6 to 18 months, succeeded by 6 months off drug. General study results and limits: Among the top 100, expanded CD8+ clones, as well as scalp clonality, were significantly decreased by tofacitinib.

The treatment: oral pan-JAK inhibitor, 5-10 mg twice daily. Separation by sorting yielded CD4+ and CD8+ T cells from PBMCs. CDR3 length equals 14 residues. Germline CDR1 is SGHRS and CDR2 is YFSETQ. V lost 4 bases and J lost 3, with 14 bases in between. This clone was observed a few times. The antigen remains unidentified. RNA was isolated and reverse transcribed to cDNA, the sequencing template. Profiled with immunoSEQ multiplex PCR; TCRdb holds only in-frame clones, not every one. The repertoire consists of approximately 150,000 clones, with approximately 52% occurring once and the leading ten covering roughly 17%.

Sequenced here: CD4+ T cells sorted from blood, sampled between weeks 55 and 65, from a patient treated with tofacitinib. This sequence originates from a human donor with alopecia areata. The V call is TRBV5-1, the J call TRBJ2-7, with D possibly matching TRBD1 (6 bases). CDR3: CASSPWTDFYEQYF. In DNA, the CDR3 is TGCGCCAGCAGCCCATGGACAGATTTCTACGAGCAGTACTTC.